The rows below give T cell receptor beta chains drawn from one sample of a study of beta chain features in type 1 diabetes. Profiled with immunoSEQ multiplex PCR; TCRdb holds only in-frame clones, not every one. The data contain some 400,000 clones, over 13% of them singletons. What was sequenced was naive CD4+ T cells from blood. The receptors were gathered from a woman aged 18-29 years in good health. CDR3s include the opening cysteine and the closing phenylalanine or tryptophan. A D gene is named only where the DNA matches it firmly. Size tells how often a clone was seen (once, few, many) or the class of an expanded clone, and some rows leave it out.

V: TRBV30; size: NA; D: TRBD2; J: TRBJ2-1; CDR3: CAWRLAGVNNEQFF
V: TRBV30; size: NA; D: NA; J: TRBJ2-2; CDR3: CAWSWQMNTGELFF
V: TRBV19; size: NA; D: NA; J: TRBJ2-7; CDR3: CASSPGLPSYEQYF
V: TRBV10-3; size: NA; D: NA; J: TRBJ2-3; CDR3: CAISDRTVSTDTQYF
V: TRBV15; size: NA; D: TRBD1; J: TRBJ1-2; CDR3: CATSRDLPGTGFRAGYGYTF
V: TRBV4-3; size: few; D: TRBD2; J: TRBJ2-3; CDR3: CASSLLAGGPADTQYF
V: TRBV27; size: NA; D: TRBD2; J: TRBJ2-1; CDR3: CASSPRTSGTYNEQFF
V: TRBV19; size: NA; D: NA; J: TRBJ2-3; CDR3: CASTDTGTLTDTQYF
V: TRBV6-5; size: NA; D: NA; J: TRBJ2-1; CDR3: CASSRTDASYNEQFF
V: TRBV6-5; size: NA; D: TRBD1; J: TRBJ1-1; CDR3: CASSLDRGRAEAFF
V: TRBV27; size: few; D: TRBD2; J: TRBJ2-1; CDR3: CASRPLPTSQNEQFF
V: TRBV19; size: few; D: TRBD2; J: TRBJ2-4; CDR3: CATRLTSWDIQYF
V: TRBV10-3; size: few; D: TRBD2; J: TRBJ2-7; CDR3: CAISELAGVGSYEQYF
V: TRBV6-5; size: NA; D: NA; J: TRBJ2-5; CDR3: CASRHIGETQYF
V: TRBV25-1; size: NA; D: TRBD1; J: TRBJ2-1; CDR3: CASSVHRDRVNNEQFF
V: TRBV27; size: few; D: NA; J: TRBJ1-2; CDR3: CASSLTVNYGYTF
V: TRBV27; size: few; D: NA; J: TRBJ2-1; CDR3: CASSLSEAIDEQFF
V: TRBV30; size: few; D: NA; J: TRBJ2-2; CDR3: CAWKLEVTGELFF
V: TRBV30; size: few; D: NA; J: TRBJ1-2; CDR3: CAWRERAGGFYGYTF
V: TRBV9; size: few; D: NA; J: TRBJ2-1; CDR3: CASSVRGYSEQFF
V: TRBV7-9; size: NA; D: TRBD2; J: TRBJ2-1; CDR3: CASSSPRTSWNEQFF
V: TRBV14; size: NA; D: TRBD1; J: TRBJ2-3; CDR3: CASSQETGGGTDTQYF
V: TRBV6-5; size: NA; D: NA; J: TRBJ1-3; CDR3: CASSYTGAGNTIYF
V: TRBV11-3; size: few; D: NA; J: TRBJ1-1; CDR3: CASSFQVGTEAFF
V: TRBV2; size: few; D: TRBD2; J: TRBJ2-1; CDR3: CASSPTTSGSRGEQFF
V: TRBV4-1; size: NA; D: NA; J: TRBJ1-2; CDR3: CASSQERGVAVAYGYTF
V: TRBV5-4; size: few; D: NA; J: TRBJ2-6; CDR3: CASTPPFSGANVLTF
V: TRBV4-1; size: few; D: NA; J: TRBJ1-2; CDR3: CASSQGSGTPTDF
V: TRBV30; size: NA; D: NA; J: TRBJ1-3; CDR3: CAWSVRGSGNTIYF
V: TRBV15; size: NA; D: NA; J: TRBJ2-5; CDR3: CATSIPRGTQYF
V: TRBV19; size: few; D: NA; J: TRBJ2-3; CDR3: CASTPPSGLWGDTQYF
V: TRBV30; size: NA; D: TRBD2; J: TRBJ2-7; CDR3: CAWSSGRAEQYF
V: TRBV30; size: few; D: NA; J: TRBJ1-5; CDR3: CAWSGGDERHQPQHF
V: TRBV7-2; size: NA; D: NA; J: TRBJ2-5; CDR3: CASSLNGVVTQYF
V: TRBV6-4; size: NA; D: TRBD1; J: TRBJ1-1; CDR3: CASSDSRRGQEAFF
V: TRBV4-3; size: few; D: TRBD1; J: TRBJ2-5; CDR3: CASSQDRGPVETQYF
V: TRBV13; size: NA; D: TRBD1; J: TRBJ2-7; CDR3: CASSHTGVISYEQYF
V: TRBV30; size: few; D: NA; J: TRBJ2-7; CDR3: CAWTASFDYEQYF
V: TRBV14; size: few; D: TRBD1; J: TRBJ2-5; CDR3: CASSQVGTRGIETQYF
V: TRBV18; size: few; D: TRBD1; J: TRBJ2-7; CDR3: CASSSGTGAVDEQYF
V: TRBV29-1; size: few; D: NA; J: TRBJ2-5; CDR3: CSATGLQETQYF
V: TRBV7-3; size: few; D: NA; J: TRBJ2-1; CDR3: CASSPPGSAAGNEQFF
V: TRBV5-1; size: few; D: NA; J: TRBJ2-1; CDR3: CASSYSGNEQFF
V: TRBV29-1; size: few; D: NA; J: TRBJ2-3; CDR3: CSTSYGSTDTQYF
V: TRBV15; size: NA; D: TRBD2; J: TRBJ2-5; CDR3: CATSRVAGVEETQYF
V: TRBV28; size: NA; D: NA; J: TRBJ2-7; CDR3: CASSSQGASSYEQYF
V: TRBV7-9; size: few; D: NA; J: TRBJ2-5; CDR3: CASKRKTQYF
V: TRBV7-9; size: few; D: TRBD2; J: TRBJ2-2; CDR3: CASSPTSGLAFPGELFF
V: TRBV28; size: few; D: NA; J: TRBJ2-6; CDR3: CASSSYSGANVLTF
V: TRBV7-6; size: NA; D: NA; J: TRBJ2-1; CDR3: CASSSHFGSSNNEQFF
V: TRBV6-6; size: NA; D: NA; J: TRBJ2-5; CDR3: CASSYSYLAGETQYF
V: TRBV30; size: NA; D: NA; J: TRBJ1-1; CDR3: CAWRSTGPTEAFF
V: TRBV30; size: few; D: NA; J: TRBJ2-1; CDR3: CAWSVRLNFVVYNEQFF
V: TRBV30; size: NA; D: NA; J: TRBJ1-5; CDR3: CAWTAGNNQPQHF